This TCR beta chain was sequenced during a study of T cells in Graves' hyperthyroidism and ophthalmopathy (dated by TCRdb to about 2019). Broadly, across the study: Peripheral blood was sampled at the time of initial diagnosis, prior to any treatment. A discovery cohort of about 100 patients, 43 with Graves' ophthalmopathy and approximately 60 with stable Graves' hyperthyroidism, was used to find distinguishing TCR V-J signatures. Prospective prediction of ophthalmopathy was tested in an independent validation cohort consisting of 18 hyperthyroidism patients and 15 or so patients who later progressed to ophthalmopathy. The 100 discovery patients were divided at random into training and test sets in a 7:3 ratio. In addition, the study compared T-cell repertoires in thyroid tissue and in blood from over 5 Graves' hyperthyroidism patients. Following sampling, methimazole starting at 30 mg daily was given to hyperthyroidism patients, and high-dose intravenous methylprednisolone was given to ophthalmopathy patients. TCR Vbeta CDR3 sequencing of around 130 peripheral blood samples (43 ophthalmopathy, roughly 72 hyperthyroidism and about 17 progressor patients) is reported in the paper. What the research found in general, with its limitations: Most expanded thyroid clonotypes (frequency above 0.001) were also found in blood, which suggests that blood repertoires may mirror thyroid immune responses. In validation, the model predicted progression to ophthalmopathy a median of roughly 6.5 months before onset, with about 67% sensitivity and nearly 75% specificity. Ophthalmopathy was separated from stable hyperthyroidism by a 13 V-J signature model, with around 90% sensitivity and approximately 84% specificity obtained in cross-validation and 80%/75% obtained in testing. No statistical method was used to set the sample size in advance, and investigators knew the group allocation.

The TCR beta CDR3 regions were amplified from the RNA transcripts. The TCR CDR3 was subjected to a first round of RT-PCR using the HTBI primer set and the Qiagen OneStep RT-PCR kit. Libraries were constructed in a second round of multiplex PCR, after which size selection and purification were performed. Paired-end sequencing of the libraries was performed with 100 bp reads on an Illumina HiSeq2000. In the source study's methods: SOAPnuke was used to process the raw data, throwing out any read that contained adapters or uncalled bases, had a mean Phred below 15, or lacked an exact constant-primer or identifier match. COPE v1.2.5 was used to merge high-quality paired reads, and clonotypes were defined as unique nucleotide sequences. MiTCR v1.1 was used to align clonotypes to the IMGT TRBV, TRBD and TRBJ reference segments. The analysis was restricted to V-J combinations with a frequency above 0.0001, which together covered around 99% of the repertoires. A TCS score was defined as the ratio of F50 (clonal expansion) to E x V (chaos), with BLOSUM62-based TCRdist applied between CDR3 peptides within each V-J. Welch's t-statistics and random forest reduced approximately 520 V-J features to 10 to 15, which were used in a naive Bayes classifier (R e1071). The similarity between thyroid and blood repertoires was quantified using the Morisita-Horn index. In TCRdb, the public reads were trimmed at Q25 with fastp and aligned with MiXCR, with productive beta chains retained. Every CDR3 protein is listed once, alongside the most common genes and DNA of its rows. The V and J calls were not made by the authors but by TCRdb's processing. A total of 800,000 or so distinct CDR3 sequences appear in this sample, roughly 40% of them only once. The ten largest account for over 8% of the sample.

This clonotype was observed many times. The clone's antigen remains unknown. No qualities accompany the bases; no much larger clone lies one base away. Graves' hyperthyroidism was defined as stable when no progression to ophthalmopathy occurred over 18 months of follow-up. The hyperthyroidism patients were between 18 and 65 years old and newly diagnosed, with a disease duration of less than 2 months. Patients with uncontrolled infections, other autoimmune diseases, pregnancy or lactation were excluded. Clinical symptoms, serum thyroxine and TRAb, thyroid ultrasound, and orbital computed tomography formed the basis for the diagnoses. Ficoll-Paque density gradient centrifugation was used to isolate PBMCs from 9.5 to 10 ml of fresh peripheral blood. Total RNA was extracted using Trizol reagent, and RNA quality was assessed on an Agilent 2100 Bioanalyzer. Sequenced material: blood. The source is a man between 18 and 29 years old with Graves' hyperthyroidism.

The CDR3 here reads CASSVGAATVGETQYF. The DNA is as follows: TGTGCCAGCAGCGTAGGAGCGGCCACAGTGGGGGAGACCCAGTACTTC. The chain links TRBV9 with TRBJ2-5; TRBD2 is perhaps the D gene, given 5 matching bases. The CDR1 and CDR2 encoded by the germline V gene are SGDLS and YYNGEE. The CDR3, cysteine through phenylalanine, is 16 amino acids long. Only the CDR3 part of the read is kept: 48 bases, read in frame from the first base. V and J lose 0 bases and 5 bases, and a span of 17 bases separates them.